Below, 8 T cell receptor beta chains from the same sample are listed, as sequenced in a study of T cells in localized non-small cell lung cancer. Profiling relied on immunoSEQ multiplex PCR, and the TCRdb table lists in-frame clones only, not all of them. The sample lists 25,000 or so clones, approximately 90% seen once, with 6.5% to 8.5% in the top ten. The specimen was peripheral blood, collected before any cancer treatment. The receptors shown here come from a woman aged 35 to 75 with stage I lung adenocarcinoma.

J is TRBJ2-2 and V is TRBV4-3; TRBD1 is a possible D gene (6 bases). Germline V gene lookup returns CDR1 LGHNA and CDR2 YSLEER. CDR3 length equals 15 residues. Trimming pared 0 bases from V and 5 bases from J, leaving 10 bases between. CDR3 loop: CASSQDVQGTGELFF. The DNA of the CDR3 is TGCGCCAGCAGCCAAGATGTTCAGGGGACCGGGGAGCTGTTTTTT.

V usage is TRBV27 and J usage is TRBJ2-7; D perhaps matches TRBD2 (6 bases). V was shortened by 6 bases and J by 1 base, with 16 bases between the two germline ends. This CDR3 has 15 residues. From germline, CDR1 is MNHEY and CDR2 SMNVEV (reference sequence). CDR3 sequence: CASRVVGGDSYEQYF. CDR3 coding DNA: TGTGCCAGCAGAGTAGTGGGGGGAGATTCCTACGAGCAGTACTTC.

Only one count was recorded for this clone. The chain carries TRBV19 and TRBJ2-3, with D uncertain. The CDR3 is made up of 15 amino acids. Germline V gives CDR1 LNHDA, CDR2 SQIVND (reference sequence). V was clipped by 5 bases and J by 2 bases, with 14 bases between them. The CDR3 region is CASSPLRRYTDTQYF. CDR3 sequence (DNA): TGTGCCAGTAGTCCACTCCGCCGGTACACAGATACGCAGTATTTT.

V gene TRBV30 combines with J gene TRBJ1-2, with TRBD1 matching over 9 bases. V shed 5 bases, J shed 1 base, and the junction held 5 bases outside the gene matches. Germline V gives CDR1 GTSNPN, CDR2 SVGIG (reference sequence). The CDR3 loop spans 14 amino acids. The CDR3 coding sequence is TGTGCCTGGGTGGGGACAGGGAATAACTATGGCTACACCTTC. Its protein is CAWVGTGNNYGYTF. The full variable domain, its missing parts supplied by reference TRBV30 and TRBJ1-2, is SQTIHQWPATLVQPVGSPLSLECTVEGTSNPNLYWYRQAAGRGLQLLFYSVGIGQISSEVPQNLSASRPQDRQFILSSKKLLLSDSGFYLCAWVGTGNNYGYTFGSGTRLTVV.

The chain has TRBV28 and TRBJ2-1; 9 bases are shared with TRBD2. Looked up from germline, CDR1 is MDHEN and CDR2 is SYDVKM. The CDR3 consists of 18 residues. V lost 5 bases, J lost 1 base, and 12 bases stayed unmatched. The CDR3 here is CASSLWLAGMGSYNEQFF. The CDR3 DNA is TGTGCCAGCAGTCTGTGGCTAGCGGGAATGGGATCCTACAATGAGCAGTTCTTC.

This chain joins TRBV7-9 and TRBJ2-1, with no clear D. Trimming removed 2 bases at V and 0 bases at J, with 17 bases between. The CDR3 extends over 18 amino acids. Germline-derived CDR1 and CDR2 are SEHNR and FQNEAQ (reference sequence). CDR3 in amino acids: CASSLKGNSLSSYNEQFF. Here the CDR3 DNA reads TGTGCCAGCAGCTTAAAAGGGAACTCCTTGAGCTCCTACAATGAGCAGTTCTTC.

The V call is TRBV19, the J call TRBJ2-1; TRBD1 is a possible D gene (6 bases). V dropped 5 bases and J dropped 2 bases, with 16 bases sitting between them. Germline V gene data show CDR1 as LNHDA and CDR2 as SQIVND (reference sequence). The CDR3 has 16 residues. The CDR3 DNA is TGTGCCAGTAGTTCACTACAGGGTTTTCCCTACAATGAGCAGTTCTTC. Translation gives CASSSLQGFPYNEQFF. The whole variable domain, filled in from reference TRBV19 and TRBJ2-1, reads DGGITQSPKYLFRKEGQNVTLSCEQNLNHDAMYWYRQDPGQGLRLIYYSQIVNDFQKGDIAEGYSVSREKKESFPLTVTSAQKNPTAFYLCASSSLQGFPYNEQFFGPGTRLTVL.

As concerns this clone: Germline is not matched at one junction end, which may reflect a read error. J is TRBJ2-5 and V is TRBV7-9; D is possibly TRBD2 (5 bases). This CDR3 is built from 14 residues. Per germline, CDR1 SEHNR and CDR2 FQNEAQ (reference sequence). CDR3 in DNA: TGTGCCAGCAGCTTACATCTTTCTGGGGAGAGCCAGTACTTC. It encodes CASSLHLSGESQYF.